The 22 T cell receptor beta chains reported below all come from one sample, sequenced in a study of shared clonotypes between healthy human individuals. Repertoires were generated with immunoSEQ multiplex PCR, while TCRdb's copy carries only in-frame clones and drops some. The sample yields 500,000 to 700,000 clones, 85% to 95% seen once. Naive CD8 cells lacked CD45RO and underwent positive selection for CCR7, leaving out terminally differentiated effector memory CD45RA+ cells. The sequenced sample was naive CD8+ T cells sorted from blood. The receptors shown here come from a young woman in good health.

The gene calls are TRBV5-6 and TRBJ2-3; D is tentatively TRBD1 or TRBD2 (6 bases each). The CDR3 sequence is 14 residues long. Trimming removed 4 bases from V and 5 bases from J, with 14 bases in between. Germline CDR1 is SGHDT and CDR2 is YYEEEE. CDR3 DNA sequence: TGTGCCAGCAGCGAACAAGGGGGAGGAGATACGCAGTATTTT. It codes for CASSEQGGGDTQYF. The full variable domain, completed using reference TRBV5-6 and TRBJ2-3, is DAGVTQSPTHLIKTRGQQVTLRCSPKSGHDTVSWYQQALGQGPQFIFQYYEEEERQRGNFPDRFSGHQFPNYSSELNVNALLLGDSALYLCASSEQGGGDTQYFGPGTRLTVL.

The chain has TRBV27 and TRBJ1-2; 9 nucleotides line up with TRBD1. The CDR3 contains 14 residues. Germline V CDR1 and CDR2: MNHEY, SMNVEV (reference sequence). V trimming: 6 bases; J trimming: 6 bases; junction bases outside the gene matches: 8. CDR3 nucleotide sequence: TGTGCCAGCAGGATGACAGGGGGTATGGATGGCTACACCTTC. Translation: CASRMTGGMDGYTF.

DNA of the CDR3: TGTGCCTGGAGTGTAAAAGGCGGGACCTACGAGCAGTACTTC. It specifies CAWSVKGGTYEQYF. The chain couples TRBV30 to TRBJ2-7; weak D call: TRBD2 (6 bases). Trimming pared 0 bases from V and 2 bases from J, leaving 11 bases between. The CDR3 contains 14 residues. Germline values: CDR1 GTSNPN, CDR2 SVGIG (reference sequence).

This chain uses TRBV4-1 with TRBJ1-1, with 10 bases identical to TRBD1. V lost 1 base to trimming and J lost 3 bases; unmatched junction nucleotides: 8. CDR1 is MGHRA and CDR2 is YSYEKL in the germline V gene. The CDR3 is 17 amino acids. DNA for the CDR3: TGCGCCAGCAGCCAAGGCTCCGGGACAGGGGCGGACACTGAAGCTTTCTTT. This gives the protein CASSQGSGTGADTEAFF.

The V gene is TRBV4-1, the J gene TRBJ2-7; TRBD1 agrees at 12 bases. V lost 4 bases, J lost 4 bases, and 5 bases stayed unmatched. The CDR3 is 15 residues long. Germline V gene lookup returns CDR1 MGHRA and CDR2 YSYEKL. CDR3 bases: TGCGCCAGCAGCCCGGGACAGGGGGCGATTTACGAGCAGTACTTC. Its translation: CASSPGQGAIYEQYF.

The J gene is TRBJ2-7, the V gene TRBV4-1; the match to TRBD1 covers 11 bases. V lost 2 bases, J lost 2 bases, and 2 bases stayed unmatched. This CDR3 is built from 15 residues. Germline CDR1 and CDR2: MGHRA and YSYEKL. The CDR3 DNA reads TGCGCCAGCAGCCAAAGGGGACAGGGGGCCTACGAGCAGTACTTC. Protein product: CASSQRGQGAYEQYF.

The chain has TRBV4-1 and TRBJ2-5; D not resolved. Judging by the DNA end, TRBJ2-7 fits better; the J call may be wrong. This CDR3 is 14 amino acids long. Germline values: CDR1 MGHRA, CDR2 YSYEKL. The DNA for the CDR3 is TGCGCCAGCAGCCAAGATGGTCGGTCCTACGAGCAGTACTTC. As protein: CASSQDGRSYEQYF.

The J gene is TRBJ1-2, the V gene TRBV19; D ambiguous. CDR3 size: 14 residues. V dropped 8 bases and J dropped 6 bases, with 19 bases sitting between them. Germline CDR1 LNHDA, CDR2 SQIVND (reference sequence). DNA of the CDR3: TGTGCCAGTGGCGATGGGGTCGGCTCTGATGGCTACACCTTC. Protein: CASGDGVGSDGYTF.

For the CDR3, the DNA is TGTGCCAGCAGCTCTCTAGCGGGAGGGCCGGTAGATACGCAGTATTTT. It specifies CASSSLAGGPVDTQYF. The rearrangement joins TRBV13 to TRBJ2-3; 12 bases fit TRBD2. CDR1 and CDR2 (germline): PRHDT, FYEKMQ (reference sequence). V was pared by 4 bases and J by 5 bases, with 7 bases of the junction left unmatched. The CDR3 has 16 amino acids.

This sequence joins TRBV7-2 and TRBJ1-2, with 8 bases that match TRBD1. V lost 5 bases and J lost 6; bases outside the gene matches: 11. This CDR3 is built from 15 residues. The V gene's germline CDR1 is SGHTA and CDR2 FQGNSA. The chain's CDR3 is CASSASGTGTDGYTF. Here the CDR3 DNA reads TGTGCCAGCAGCGCCTCCGGGACAGGAACTGATGGCTACACCTTC.

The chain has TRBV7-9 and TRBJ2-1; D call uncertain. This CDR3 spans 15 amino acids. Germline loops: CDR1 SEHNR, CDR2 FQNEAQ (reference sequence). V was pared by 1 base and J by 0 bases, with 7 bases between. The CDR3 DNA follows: TGTGCCAGCAGCTTAGTCGCCGGCTCCTACAATGAGCAGTTCTTC. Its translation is CASSLVAGSYNEQFF.

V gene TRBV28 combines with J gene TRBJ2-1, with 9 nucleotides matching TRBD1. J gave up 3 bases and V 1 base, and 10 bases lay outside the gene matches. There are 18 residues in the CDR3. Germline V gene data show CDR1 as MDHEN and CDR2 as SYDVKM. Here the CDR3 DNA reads TGTGCCAGCAGTTTATCATTAGGGCGGACAGGGGTCTACAATGAGCAGTTCTTC. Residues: CASSLSLGRTGVYNEQFF.

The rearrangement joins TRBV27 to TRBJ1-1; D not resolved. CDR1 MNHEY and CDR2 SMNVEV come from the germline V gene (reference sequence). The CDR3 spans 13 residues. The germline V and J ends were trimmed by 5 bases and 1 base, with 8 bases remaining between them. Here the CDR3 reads CASSPYGNTEAFF. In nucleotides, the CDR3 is TGTGCCAGCAGTCCCTACGGGAACACTGAAGCTTTCTTT.

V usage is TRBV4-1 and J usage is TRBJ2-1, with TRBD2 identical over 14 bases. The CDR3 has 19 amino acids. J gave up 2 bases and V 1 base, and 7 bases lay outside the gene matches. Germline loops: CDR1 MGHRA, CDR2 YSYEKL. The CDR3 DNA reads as TGCGCCAGCAGCCAAGGCGGGACTAGCGGGAGAGCCGCCTACAATGAGCAGTTCTTC. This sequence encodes CASSQGGTSGRAAYNEQFF.

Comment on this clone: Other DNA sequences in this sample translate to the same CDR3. This CDR3 reads CASSIPREGTGELFF. As DNA, the CDR3 is TGTGCCAGTAGTATCCCCAGGGAAGGGACCGGGGAGCTGTTTTTT. V usage is TRBV19 and J usage is TRBJ2-2; tentatively, D is TRBD1 (5 bases). This CDR3 is built from 15 residues. The V end lost 3 bases, the J end lost 5 bases, and 13 bases lay between the germline ends. Germline V gene data show CDR1 as LNHDA and CDR2 as SQIVND (reference sequence).

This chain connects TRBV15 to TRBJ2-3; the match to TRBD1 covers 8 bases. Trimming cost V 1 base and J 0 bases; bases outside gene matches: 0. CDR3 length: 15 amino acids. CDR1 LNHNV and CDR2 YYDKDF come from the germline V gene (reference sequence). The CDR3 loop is CATSRGTGSTDTQYF. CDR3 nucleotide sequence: TGTGCCACCAGCAGAGGGACAGGGAGCACAGATACGCAGTATTTT.

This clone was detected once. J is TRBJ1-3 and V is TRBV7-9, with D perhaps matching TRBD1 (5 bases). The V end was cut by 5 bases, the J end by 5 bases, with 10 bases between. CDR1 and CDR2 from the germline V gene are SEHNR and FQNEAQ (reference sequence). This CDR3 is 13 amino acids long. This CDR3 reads CASSPGGRNTIYF. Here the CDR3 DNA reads TGTGCCAGCAGCCCTGGGGGGAGAAACACCATATATTTT.

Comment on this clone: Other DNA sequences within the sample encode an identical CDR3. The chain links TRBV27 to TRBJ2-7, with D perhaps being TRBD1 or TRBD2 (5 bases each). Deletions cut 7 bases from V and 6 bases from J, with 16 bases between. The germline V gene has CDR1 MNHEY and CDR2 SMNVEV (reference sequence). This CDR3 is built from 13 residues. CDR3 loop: CASNGGAFSEQYF. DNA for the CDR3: TGTGCCAGCAATGGGGGAGCCTTCTCCGAGCAGTACTTC.

CDR3 DNA sequence: TGTGCCAGCAGCCAAGCCACTAGCGGGCGACCCTACGAGCAGTACTTC. This codes for CASSQATSGRPYEQYF. This chain joins TRBV14 and TRBJ2-7; 9 bases are shared with TRBD2. This CDR3 has 16 amino acids. Looked up from germline, CDR1 is SGHDN and CDR2 is FVKESK. Germline trimming cut 1 base from V and 2 bases from J; bases unmatched to any gene: 6.

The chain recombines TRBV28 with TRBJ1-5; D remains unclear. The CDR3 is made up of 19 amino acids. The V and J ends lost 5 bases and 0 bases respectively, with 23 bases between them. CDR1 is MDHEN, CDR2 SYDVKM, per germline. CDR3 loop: CASSSFRESSAYSNQPQHF. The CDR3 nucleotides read TGTGCCAGCAGTAGTTTCCGGGAATCGTCAGCTTATAGCAATCAGCCCCAGCATTTT.

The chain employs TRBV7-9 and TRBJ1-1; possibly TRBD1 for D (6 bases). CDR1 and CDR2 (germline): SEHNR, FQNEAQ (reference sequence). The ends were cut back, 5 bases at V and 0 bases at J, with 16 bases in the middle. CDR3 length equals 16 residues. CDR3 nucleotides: TGTGCCAGCAGCCCGGAGGGGGAAGTTTTGAACACTGAAGCTTTCTTT. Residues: CASSPEGEVLNTEAFF.

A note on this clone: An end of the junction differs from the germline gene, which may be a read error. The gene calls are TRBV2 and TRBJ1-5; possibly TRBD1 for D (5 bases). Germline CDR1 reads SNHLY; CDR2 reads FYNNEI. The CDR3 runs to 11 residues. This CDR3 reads CASSEGVPQHF. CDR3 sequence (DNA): TGTGCCAGCAGCGAAGGGGTCCCCCAGCATTTT.